This TCR beta chain was documented in a study of blood T cell repertoires in COVID-19. Across the whole study: Acute and convalescent COVID-19 specimens originated in the United States, Italy and Spain.

Germline loops: CDR1 SGHKS, CDR2 YYEKEE (reference sequence). V lost 6 bases to trimming and J lost 1 base; unmatched junction nucleotides: 15. The CDR3 loop spans 17 amino acids. Produced via immunoSEQ multiplex PCR; TCRdb's table is partial and in-frame only. Counted here are fewer than 350,000 clones, approximately 83% occurring once; the ten biggest clones make up roughly 2%. Cohorts were determined from participant-reported clinical history. Specimen: PBMCs or T cells enriched from blood (not recorded which). This receptor was obtained from a man younger than 45 who had recovered from COVID-19. This chain links TRBV5-5 with TRBJ1-2, with TRBD1 matching 7 bases. CDR3 residues: CASTPLGQASSNYGYTF. The CDR3 coding sequence is TGTGCCAGCACCCCCTTAGGACAGGCTTCTAGTAACTATGGCTACACCTTC.